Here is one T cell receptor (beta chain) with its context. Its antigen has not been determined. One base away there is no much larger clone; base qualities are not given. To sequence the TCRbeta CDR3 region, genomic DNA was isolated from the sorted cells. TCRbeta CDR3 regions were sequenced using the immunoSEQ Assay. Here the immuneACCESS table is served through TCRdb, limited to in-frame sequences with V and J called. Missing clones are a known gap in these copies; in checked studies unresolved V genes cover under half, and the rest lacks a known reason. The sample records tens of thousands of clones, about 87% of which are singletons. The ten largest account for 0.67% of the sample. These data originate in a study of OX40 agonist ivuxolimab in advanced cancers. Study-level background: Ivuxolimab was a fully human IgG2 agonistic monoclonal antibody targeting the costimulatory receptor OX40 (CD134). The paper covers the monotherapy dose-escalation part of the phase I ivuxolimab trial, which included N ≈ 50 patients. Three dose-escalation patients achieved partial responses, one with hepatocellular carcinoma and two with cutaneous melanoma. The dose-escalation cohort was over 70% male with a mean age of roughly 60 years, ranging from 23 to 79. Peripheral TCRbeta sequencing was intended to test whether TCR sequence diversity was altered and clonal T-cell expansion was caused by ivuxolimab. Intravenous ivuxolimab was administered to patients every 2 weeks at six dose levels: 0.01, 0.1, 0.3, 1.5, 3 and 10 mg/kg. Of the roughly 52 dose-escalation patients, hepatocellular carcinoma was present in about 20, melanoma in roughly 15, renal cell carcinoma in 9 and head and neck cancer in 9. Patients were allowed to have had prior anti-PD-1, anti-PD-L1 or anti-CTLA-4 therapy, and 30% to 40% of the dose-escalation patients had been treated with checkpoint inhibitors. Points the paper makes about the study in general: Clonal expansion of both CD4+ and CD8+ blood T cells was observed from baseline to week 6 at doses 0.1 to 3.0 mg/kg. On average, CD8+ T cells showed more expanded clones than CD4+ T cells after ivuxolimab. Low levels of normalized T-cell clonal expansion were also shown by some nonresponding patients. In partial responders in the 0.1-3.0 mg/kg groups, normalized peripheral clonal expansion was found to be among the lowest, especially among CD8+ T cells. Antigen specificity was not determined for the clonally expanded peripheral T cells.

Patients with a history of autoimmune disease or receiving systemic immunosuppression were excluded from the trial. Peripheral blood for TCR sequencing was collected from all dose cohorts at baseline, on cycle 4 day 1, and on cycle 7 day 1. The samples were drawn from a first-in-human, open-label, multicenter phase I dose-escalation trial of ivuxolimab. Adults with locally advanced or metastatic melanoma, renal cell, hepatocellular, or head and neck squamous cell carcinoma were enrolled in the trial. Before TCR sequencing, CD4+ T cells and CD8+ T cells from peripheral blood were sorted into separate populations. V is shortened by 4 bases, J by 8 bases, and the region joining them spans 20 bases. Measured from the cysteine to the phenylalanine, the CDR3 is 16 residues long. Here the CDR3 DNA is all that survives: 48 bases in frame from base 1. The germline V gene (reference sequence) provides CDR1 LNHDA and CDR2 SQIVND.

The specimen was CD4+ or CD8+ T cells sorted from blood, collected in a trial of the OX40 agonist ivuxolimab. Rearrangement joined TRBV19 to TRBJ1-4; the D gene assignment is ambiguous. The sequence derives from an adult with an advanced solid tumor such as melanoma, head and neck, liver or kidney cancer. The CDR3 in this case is CASSTRRTGVEEKLFF. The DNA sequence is TGTGCCAGTAGTACACGACGAACCGGGGTGGAGGAAAAACTGTTTTTT.